This T cell receptor (beta chain) came from a study of Graves' ophthalmopathy and Graves' hyperthyroidism (dated by TCRdb to 2016 to 2019). Notes on the research overall: Peripheral blood was collected before any treatment was given, at the time of initial diagnosis. TCR beta repertoire signatures were used to distinguish Graves' ophthalmopathy from Graves' hyperthyroidism and to predict progression to ophthalmopathy. In total, approximately 140 blood samples were TCR-sequenced: 40 to 45 ophthalmopathy, 80 or so hyperthyroidism and some 17 hyperthyroidism-to-ophthalmopathy patients. A discovery set of 90 to 100 patients (43 ophthalmopathy, about 55 stable hyperthyroidism) was enrolled to explore V-J signatures distinguishing ophthalmopathy from hyperthyroidism. An independent validation cohort was composed of some 18 hyperthyroidism patients and approximately 15 patients who later progressed from hyperthyroidism to ophthalmopathy. In a handful of hyperthyroidism patients, the T-cell repertoires found in thyroid tissue were compared with those found in blood. Once sampling was done, hyperthyroidism patients were given methimazole at a starting dose of 30 mg daily, while ophthalmopathy patients were given high-dose intravenous methylprednisolone.

TCR beta CDR3 regions were amplified from RNA transcripts for repertoire sequencing. HTBI primers and the Qiagen OneStep RT-PCR kit were used in a first-round RT-PCR, which was followed by a second-round multiplex PCR, size selection and purification. Libraries were sequenced on an Illumina HiSeq2000 using paired-end 100 bp reads. Regarding the original processing steps: SOAPnuke was used to process the reads, removing any read that contained adapters or uncalled bases, had a mean Phred below 15, or lacked an exact match to the constant primer or identifier. COPE v1.2.5 was used to merge high-quality paired reads. Each unique nucleotide sequence was defined as a clonotype, and clonotypes were aligned to IMGT TRB V, D and J references with MiTCR v1.1. The analysis was limited to V-J combinations with a frequency above 0.0001, which together covered about 99% of the repertoires. A TCR clonal expansion and chaos score per V-J combination was defined as the ratio of F50 clonal expansion to chaos observed in the TCRdist matrix. Welch's t-statistics and random forest were used to narrow the features down to 10 to 15 V-J combinations, which were then fed into a naive Bayes classifier. The Morisita-Horn index was used to measure how similar the thyroid and blood repertoires were. In TCRdb, the public reads were trimmed at Q25 with fastp and aligned with MiXCR, with productive beta chains retained. Every entry covers one CDR3 protein and lists the most common genes and DNA from its rows. The V and J calls follow TCRdb's processing rather than the paper's. This sample comprises around 600,000 distinct CDR3 sequences, more than 40% of them detected only once. 3% to 3.5% of the sample lies in the top ten.

What the study reported, not specific to this receptor: Most of the expanded thyroid clonotypes with a frequency above 0.001 were also detected in blood, and it was suggested that the thyroid immune response may be reflected by blood repertoires. In cross-validation, the 13-signature model distinguished ophthalmopathy from stable hyperthyroidism with around 90% sensitivity and around 84% specificity, while in the test set the corresponding values were about 80% and 75%. In validation, the model predicted ophthalmopathy progression with less than 71% sensitivity and 72.22% specificity; roughly 11 predicted patients were CT-confirmed with GO in a median of around 6.5 months. No statistical method was used to predetermine the sample size, and group allocation was not hidden from the investigators.

This clonotype was found a few times. Its antigen remains undetermined. No much larger clone exists at a distance of one base, and base qualities are not known. The germline V end is reduced by 4 bases and the J end by 15 bases; junction bases left unmatched: 6. The CDR3 numbers 11 residues from cysteine through phenylalanine. Only the CDR3 part of the read is kept: 33 bases, read in frame from the first base. CDR1 LNHDA and CDR2 SQIVND are derived from the germline V gene (reference sequence). Ophthalmopathy patients were characterized by moderately to severely active disease, a Clinical Activity Score of at least 3, a NOSPECS grade of at least 4, and a disease duration under 3 months. Anyone with other autoimmune diseases, uncontrolled infections, pregnancy or lactation was excluded from the study. Diagnosis relied on clinical symptoms, serum thyroxine, TRAb, thyroid ultrasound and orbital computed tomography. Ficoll-Paque density gradient centrifugation was used to isolate PBMCs from 8 to 10 ml of fresh peripheral blood. Total RNA was extracted with Trizol reagent and quality-checked on an Agilent 2100 Bioanalyzer.

The TCR sequence derives from an adult man with Graves' ophthalmopathy. The specimen sequenced was peripheral blood. This chain joins TRBV19 to TRBJ2-1; the central 7 bases match TRBD1. The CDR3: CASSTSTGLFF. In nucleotides, the sequence is TGTGCCAGTAGTACGTCGACAGGGCTGTTCTTC.